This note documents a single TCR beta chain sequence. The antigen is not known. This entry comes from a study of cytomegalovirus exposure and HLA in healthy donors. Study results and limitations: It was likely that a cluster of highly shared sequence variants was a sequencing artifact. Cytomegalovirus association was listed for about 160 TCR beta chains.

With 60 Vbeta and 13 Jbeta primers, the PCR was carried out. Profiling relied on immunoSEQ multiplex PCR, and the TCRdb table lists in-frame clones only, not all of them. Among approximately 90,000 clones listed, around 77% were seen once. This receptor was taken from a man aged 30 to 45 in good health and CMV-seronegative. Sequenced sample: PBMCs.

CDR3 sequence: CASSLGDRGNEQYF. In nucleotides, the CDR3 is TGCGCCAGCAGCTTGGGGGACAGGGGAAACGAGCAGTACTTC. The chain recombines TRBV5-1 with TRBJ2-7; 10 positions agree with TRBD1. V gave up 0 bases and J gave up 5 bases; unmatched junction bases: 2. This CDR3 is built from 14 residues. CDR1 and CDR2 (germline): SGHRS, YFSETQ.